This T cell receptor (beta chain) was obtained from a study of control samples from healthy donors and cancer patients. Using immunoSEQ multiplex PCR, the repertoire was profiled, and TCRdb retains in-frame clones only, with some absent. The table shows over 150,000 clones, with about 95% occurring only once. The CDR3 has 16 residues. Trimming removed 0 bases at V and 0 bases at J, with 10 bases between. Germline-derived CDR1 and CDR2 are SGHRS and YFSETQ. The rearrangement joins TRBV5-1 to TRBJ1-3; maybe TRBD1 (6 bases). The source is a man aged 60-69 years with colorectal cancer. Sequencing used PBMCs. CDR3 sequence (DNA): TGCGCCAGCAGCTTGGGGACAGCAAACTCTGGAAACACCATATATTTT. Translating gives CASSLGTANSGNTIYF.